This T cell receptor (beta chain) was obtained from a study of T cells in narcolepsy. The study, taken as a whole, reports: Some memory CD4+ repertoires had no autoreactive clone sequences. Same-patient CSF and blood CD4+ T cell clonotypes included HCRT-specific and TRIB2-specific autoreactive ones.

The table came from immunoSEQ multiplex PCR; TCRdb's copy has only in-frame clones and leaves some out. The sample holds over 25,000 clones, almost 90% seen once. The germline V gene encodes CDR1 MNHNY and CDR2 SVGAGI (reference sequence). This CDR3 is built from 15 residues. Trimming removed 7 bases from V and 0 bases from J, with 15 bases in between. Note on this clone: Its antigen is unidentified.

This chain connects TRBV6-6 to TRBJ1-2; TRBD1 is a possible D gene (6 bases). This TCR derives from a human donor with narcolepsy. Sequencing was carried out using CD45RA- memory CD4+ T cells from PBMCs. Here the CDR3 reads CASNEQGSSNYGYTF. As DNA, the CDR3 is TGTGCCAGCAACGAACAGGGCTCCTCTAACTATGGCTACACCTTC.